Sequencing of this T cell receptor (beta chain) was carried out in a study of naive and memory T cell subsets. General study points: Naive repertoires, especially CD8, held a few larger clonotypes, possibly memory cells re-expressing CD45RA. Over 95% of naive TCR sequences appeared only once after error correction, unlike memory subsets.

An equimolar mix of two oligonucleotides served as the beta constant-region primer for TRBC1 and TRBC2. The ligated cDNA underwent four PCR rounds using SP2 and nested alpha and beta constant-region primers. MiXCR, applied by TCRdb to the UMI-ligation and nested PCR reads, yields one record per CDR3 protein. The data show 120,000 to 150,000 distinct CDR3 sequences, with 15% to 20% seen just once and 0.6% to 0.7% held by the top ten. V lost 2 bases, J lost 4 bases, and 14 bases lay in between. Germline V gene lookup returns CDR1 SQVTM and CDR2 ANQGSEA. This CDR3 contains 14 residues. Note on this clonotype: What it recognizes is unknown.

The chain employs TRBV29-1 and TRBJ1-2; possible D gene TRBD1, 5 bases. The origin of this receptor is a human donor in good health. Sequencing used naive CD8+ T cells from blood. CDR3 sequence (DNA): TGCAGCGTTGAAAGGTCGGGGGAGGCCTATGGCTACACCTTC. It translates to CSVERSGEAYGYTF.